The present TCR beta chain was sequenced within a study of blood T cell repertoires in COVID-19. Study as a whole: Material from acute and convalescent COVID-19 was sourced from the United States, Italy and Spain. PBMCs, B-cell-depleted T cells, or T cells provided the cDNA or gDNA that made up the material.

Trimming removed 5 bases from V and 6 bases from J; junction bases left unmatched: 13. Germline V gene sequence: CDR1 SGHAT, CDR2 FQNNGV. This CDR3 has 17 amino acids. Per the authors' pipeline: Quantification of nucleated cells was approximated via reference gene primer amplification. The repertoire was sequenced with immunoSEQ multiplex PCR; TCRdb's copy has only in-frame clones and lacks some. That table supplies the V and J calls and clone size; D and trimming were determined from the DNA. The profile shows 30,000 or so clones, approximately 88% of them singletons. The chain joins TRBV11-2 to TRBJ2-3; 11 bases map to TRBD2. Sample: peripheral blood. The receptor was derived from a human donor in a cohort sampled during active COVID-19. This chain's CDR3 is CASSQQRLAGRVDTQYF. CDR3 bases: TGTGCCAGCAGCCAGCAGAGACTAGCGGGGCGGGTGGATACGCAGTATTTT.